Below, 2 T cell receptor beta chains from the same sample are listed, as sequenced in a study of Ad26.COV2.S vaccination and SARS-CoV-2 variants. Assay: immunoSEQ multiplex PCR; the TCRdb copy retains only in-frame clones and omits some. The sample yields more than 250,000 clones, over 75% seen once. Regarding treatment: about 20 received Ad26.COV2.S at low or high dose, single or two shots; about 5 received placebo; per-sample allocation not given. Collection of the samples took place on day 63 after the first injection of vaccine or placebo. This sample comprised peripheral blood, obtained in a trial of Ad26.COV2.S vaccine versus placebo. The receptors derive from a person aged 18-60 years who received the Ad26.COV2.S COVID-19 vaccine or a placebo.

The CDR3: CASSVSSGSDEQFF. The CDR3 DNA sequence: TGTGCCAGCAGCGTATCCAGCGGGAGTGATGAGCAGTTCTTC. The genes are TRBV9 and TRBJ2-1; 8 bases map to TRBD2. Per the germline V gene, CDR1 is SGDLS and CDR2 is YYNGEE. The V gene end was trimmed by 1 base and the J gene end by 8 bases; junction bases not matched to a gene: 5. There are 14 residues in the CDR3. Complete variable domain (other parts from reference TRBV9 and TRBJ2-1): DSGVTQTPKHLITATGQRVTLRCSPRSGDLSVYWYQQSLDQGLQFLIQYYNGEERAKGNILERFSAQQFPDLHSELNLSSLELGDSALYFCASSVSSGSDEQFFGPGTRLTVL.

In nucleotides, the CDR3 is TGTGCCAGCAGCCAAGAACTAGCGGGAGGCGAGCAGTACTTC. Translated: CASSQELAGGEQYF. This rearrangement joins TRBV3-1 (or the pseudogene TRBV3-2) to TRBJ2-7, with 12 nucleotides matching TRBD2. This CDR3 has 14 amino acids. With 0 bases clipped from V and 6 bases from J, the junction kept 0 bases outside the gene matches. Germline-derived CDR1 and CDR2 are LGHDT and YNNKEL (reference sequence).